The 7 T cell receptor beta chains listed next were all sequenced from one sample in a study of coeliac disease. Libraries were prepared by immunoSEQ multiplex PCR; TCRdb keeps only in-frame clonotypes and omits some of them. In the table there are almost 4,000 clones, approximately 63% of which are singletons. The source material was lymphocytes from the gut lamina propria. These TCRs come from a man in his 70s without celiac disease.

The chain joins TRBV5-4 to TRBJ1-2; 8 bases align to TRBD1. CDR3 size: 13 residues. CDR1 is SGHNT and CDR2 is YYREEE in the germline V gene (reference sequence). The J segment lost 5 bases and the V segment lost 5 bases, leaving 5 bases of the junction unmatched. The CDR3 region has the DNA TGTGCCAGCAGTTCTCAGGGGGCATATGGCTACACCTTC. Encoded protein: CASSSQGAYGYTF.

This clone has a handful of counts. The chain is built from TRBV28 and TRBJ2-2; 7 bases match TRBD2. The J segment lost 1 base and the V segment lost 9 bases, leaving 8 bases of the junction unmatched. Germline values: CDR1 MDHEN, CDR2 SYDVKM. CDR3 length equals 15 residues. CDR3 region: CASSGSGVNTGELFF. In nucleotides, the CDR3 is TGTGCCAGTTCGGGGAGCGGGGTGAACACCGGGGAGCTGTTTTTT.

The V gene is TRBV13, the J gene TRBJ2-3, with a possible D match to TRBD1 (6 bases). The V and J ends lost 3 bases and 2 bases respectively, with 9 bases between them. The CDR3 is 14 amino acids. Per the germline V gene, CDR1 is PRHDT and CDR2 is FYEKMQ (reference sequence). The CDR3 bases are TGTGCCAGCAGCTTGCGACAGGTCACAGATACGCAGTATTTT. Amino acids: CASSLRQVTDTQYF.

This clone was found a few times. The V call is TRBV19, the J call TRBJ2-5; 7 bases match TRBD1. With 5 bases clipped from V and 1 base from J, the junction kept 13 bases outside the gene matches. The CDR3 sequence is 17 residues long. The germline V gene has CDR1 LNHDA and CDR2 SQIVND (reference sequence). The CDR3 sequence: CASSAKYSGQPQETQYF. Here the CDR3 DNA reads TGTGCCAGTAGTGCCAAATACTCGGGACAGCCCCAAGAGACCCAGTACTTC.

The table lists this clone with a count of one. This chain connects TRBV28 to TRBJ1-3; D gene unclear. This CDR3 has 14 residues. V was clipped by 3 bases and J by 4 bases, with 10 bases between them. Germline CDR1 MDHEN, CDR2 SYDVKM. CDR3 protein: CASSFGESGNTIYF. In DNA form, the CDR3 reads TGTGCCAGCAGTTTCGGGGAATCGGGAAACACCATATATTTT.

The chain combines TRBV6-5 with TRBJ1-1, with TRBD1 matching 7 bases. The CDR3 sequence is 11 residues long. Germline CDR1 is MNHEY and CDR2 is SVGAGI. After removal of 6 bases from V and 6 bases from J, the junction contained 1 base not matched to a gene. The CDR3, as DNA: TGTGCCAGCAGCCAGGGGGCTGAAGCTTTCTTT. Its translation is CASSQGAEAFF.

This clone is termed medium-sized. This chain joins TRBV2 and TRBJ2-7; no definite D call. Germline V lookup: CDR1 SNHLY, CDR2 FYNNEI. The V end lost 2 bases, the J end lost 0 bases, and 11 bases lay between the germline ends. The length of the CDR3 is 15 residues. CDR3 sequence: CASSETTYTSYEQYF. The DNA for the CDR3 is TGTGCCAGCAGTGAAACCACCTATACCTCCTACGAGCAGTACTTC. Complete variable domain (other parts from reference TRBV2 and TRBJ2-7): EPEVTQTPSHQVTQMGQEVILRCVPISNHLYFYWYRQILGQKVEFLVSFYNNEISEKSEIFDDQFSVERPDGSNFTLKIRSTKLEDSAMYFCASSETTYTSYEQYFGPGTRLTVT.